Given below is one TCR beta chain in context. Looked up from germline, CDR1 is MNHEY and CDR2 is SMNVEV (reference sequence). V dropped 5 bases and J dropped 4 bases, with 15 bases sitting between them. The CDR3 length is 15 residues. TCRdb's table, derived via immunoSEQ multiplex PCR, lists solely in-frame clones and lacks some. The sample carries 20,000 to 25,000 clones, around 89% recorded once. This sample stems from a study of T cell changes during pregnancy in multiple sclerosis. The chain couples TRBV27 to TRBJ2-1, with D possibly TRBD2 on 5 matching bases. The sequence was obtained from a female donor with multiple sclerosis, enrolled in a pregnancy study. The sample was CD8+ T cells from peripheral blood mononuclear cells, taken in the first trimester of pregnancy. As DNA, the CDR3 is TGTGCCAGCAGTCTGAGCGGTCCCCTTTACAATGAGCAGTTCTTC. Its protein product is CASSLSGPLYNEQFF.